Each of the 27 T cell receptor beta chains below was sequenced from the same sample in a study of blood T cell repertoires in COVID-19. The repertoire was sequenced with immunoSEQ multiplex PCR; TCRdb's copy has only in-frame clones and lacks some. The sample carries 290,000 or so clones, approximately 85% recorded once. The sample was peripheral blood. These receptors all stem from a man aged 50 to 59 with active or convalescent COVID-19.

The V call is TRBV10-3, the J call TRBJ2-7, with TRBD2 matching 9 bases. The germline V gene has CDR1 ENHRY and CDR2 SYGVKD. Losses at the gene ends were 6 bases for V and 3 bases for J; bases not matched to a gene: 3. The CDR3 is 13 amino acids. The chain's CDR3 is CAIRLTSGYEQYF. Written as DNA, the CDR3 is TGTGCCATCAGGTTGACTAGCGGCTACGAGCAGTACTTC.

Only a few counts were recorded for this clone. V gene TRBV2 combines with J gene TRBJ1-1, with D perhaps TRBD1 (5 bases). V lost 2 bases to trimming and J lost 9 bases, with 10 bases between them. CDR1 SNHLY and CDR2 FYNNEI come from the germline V gene. The CDR3 extends over 12 amino acids. Written as DNA, the CDR3 is TGTGCCAGCAGTGAACAGGGTTGGAAAGCTTTCTTT. Protein product: CASSEQGWKAFF.

The V and J genes are TRBV27 and TRBJ1-1, with TRBD1 identical over 10 bases. This CDR3 is 21 amino acids long. The junction had 19 bases not matched to a gene; V was cut back by 0 bases and J by 3 bases. Germline values: CDR1 MNHEY, CDR2 SMNVEV (reference sequence). The CDR3 DNA reads TGTGCCAGCAGTTTATCTTCCCAAAACCTCGGGACAGGGGTGTTTGACACTGAAGCTTTCTTT. It encodes CASSLSSQNLGTGVFDTEAFF.

The rearrangement joins TRBV3-1 (or the pseudogene TRBV3-2) to TRBJ2-1, with D maybe TRBD1 (6 bases). The CDR3 length is 16 residues. Germline V gene data show CDR1 as LGHDT and CDR2 as YNNKEL (reference sequence). Trimming stripped 4 bases from V and 4 bases from J, with 17 bases between. The CDR3 DNA is TGTGCCAGCAGCCCAACGGGACAAGACCTTTACAATGAGCAGTTCTTC. Amino acids: CASSPTGQDLYNEQFF.

This chain uses TRBV28 with TRBJ1-1; D is ambiguous. The length of the CDR3 is 14 residues. The ends were cut back, 7 bases at V and 2 bases at J, with 14 bases in the middle. Germline V gene sequence: CDR1 MDHEN, CDR2 SYDVKM. This CDR3 is CASTSTGTNTEAFF. CDR3 DNA sequence: TGTGCCAGCACCTCGACGGGAACTAACACTGAAGCTTTCTTT. Filled out from reference TRBV28 and TRBJ1-1, the complete variable domain reads DVKVTQSSRYLVKRTGEKVFLECVQDMDHENMFWYRQDPGLGLRLIYFSYDVKMKEKGDIPEGYSVSREKKERFSLILESASTNQTSMYLCASTSTGTNTEAFFGQGTRLTVV.

The chain links TRBV15 to TRBJ2-6; 9 bases match TRBD1. V lost 9 bases and J lost 0; bases outside the gene matches: 3. Looked up from germline, CDR1 is LNHNV and CDR2 is YYDKDF (reference sequence). This CDR3 region has 15 residues. The CDR3 nucleotides read TGTGCCACAGGACAGGGGCACTCTGGGGCCAACGTCCTGACTTTC. Translation gives CATGQGHSGANVLTF. The full variable domain, completed using reference TRBV15 and TRBJ2-6, is DAMVIQNPRYQVTQFGKPVTLSCSQTLNHNVMYWYQQKSSQAPKLLFHYYDKDFNNEADTPDNFQSRRPNTSFCFLDIRSPGLGDTAMYLCATGQGHSGANVLTFGAGSRLTVL.

This chain connects TRBV28 to TRBJ2-2, with 9 bases that match TRBD1. Germline assignment: CDR1 MDHEN and CDR2 SYDVKM. The CDR3 is 16 residues long. Unmatched junction bases numbered 7, after V lost 6 bases and J lost 2 bases. The CDR3 coding sequence is TGTGCCAGCAGCCTTACAGGGGGCCCCAACACCGGGGAGCTGTTTTTT. Translating gives CASSLTGGPNTGELFF. The entire variable domain, with the rest obtained from reference TRBV28 and TRBJ2-2, is as follows: DVKVTQSSRYLVKRTGEKVFLECVQDMDHENMFWYRQDPGLGLRLIYFSYDVKMKEKGDIPEGYSVSREKKERFSLILESASTNQTSMYLCASSLTGGPNTGELFFGEGSRLTVL.

V usage is TRBV7-2 and J usage is TRBJ2-5; maybe TRBD1 (7 bases). Looked up from germline, CDR1 is SGHTA and CDR2 is FQGNSA. This CDR3 region has 14 residues. V dropped 5 bases and J dropped 1 base, with 11 bases sitting between them. CDR3 in DNA: TGTGCCAGCAGCGGAGGGACAGCCCAAGAGACCCAGTACTTC. As protein: CASSGGTAQETQYF.

The J gene is TRBJ2-7, the V gene TRBV18; D perhaps matches TRBD2 (6 bases). With 6 bases removed from V and 3 bases from J, the gap between germline ends came to 12 bases. This CDR3 spans 13 amino acids. Looked up from germline, CDR1 is KGHSH and CDR2 is LQKENI. The CDR3 reads CASSGTAYYEQYF. As DNA, the CDR3 is TGTGCCAGCTCTGGGACTGCTTACTACGAGCAGTACTTC.

The chain has TRBV4-3 and TRBJ1-4; TRBD1 agrees at 7 bases. Germline V CDR1 and CDR2: LGHNA, YSLEER. The CDR3 totals 18 residues. The V and J ends lost 0 bases and 4 bases, in that order; junction bases with no gene match: 11. CDR3 region: CASSQEVVVRDSNEKLFF. Here the CDR3 DNA reads TGCGCCAGCAGCCAAGAAGTCGTAGTAAGGGACAGTAATGAAAAACTGTTTTTT.

CDR3 bases: TGTGCCAGCAGTGGGGACAGGGTTGGTCAGCCCCAGCATTTT. This gives the protein CASSGDRVGQPQHF. The V and J genes are TRBV2 and TRBJ1-5; the match to TRBD1 covers 9 bases. Trimming removed 4 bases from V and 6 bases from J; junction bases left unmatched: 4. This CDR3 has 14 residues. Germline CDR1 and CDR2: SNHLY and FYNNEI.

The genes are TRBV10-3 and TRBJ1-5; unclear D gene. Germline V lookup: CDR1 ENHRY, CDR2 SYGVKD. Trimming took 3 bases from V and 0 from J, leaving 3 bases between them. The CDR3 sequence is 13 residues long. The CDR3 coding sequence is TGTGCCATCAGTGACCGTAGCAATCAGCCCCAGCATTTT. It codes for CAISDRSNQPQHF.

J is TRBJ2-2 and V is TRBV13; D might be TRBD2 (6 bases). CDR3 length: 14 residues. V was shortened by 6 bases and J by 5 bases, with 13 bases between the two germline ends. CDR1 is PRHDT, CDR2 FYEKMQ, per germline (reference sequence). Written as DNA, the CDR3 is TGTGCCAGCAGGGAGGGAGGTGGGACCGGGGAGCTGTTTTTT. It specifies CASREGGGTGELFF.

The genes are TRBV11-1 and TRBJ1-1, with D possibly TRBD1 on 5 matching bases. With 3 bases removed from V and 1 base from J, the gap between germline ends came to 9 bases. In germline, CDR1 is SGHAT, CDR2 FQDESV (reference sequence). The CDR3 sequence is 14 residues long. The CDR3 is CASSFDRGNTEAFF. The CDR3 bases are TGTGCCAGCAGCTTTGACAGAGGGAACACTGAAGCTTTCTTT. The full variable domain, in which reference TRBV11-1 and TRBJ1-1 provide the parts outside the CDR3, is EAEVAQSPRYKITEKSQAVAFWCDPISGHATLYWYRQILGQGPELLVQFQDESVVDDSQLPKDRFSAERLKGVDSTLKIQPAELGDSAMYLCASSFDRGNTEAFFGQGTRLTVV.

The chain has TRBV30 and TRBJ1-2, with TRBD1 matching over 8 bases. The J segment lost 2 bases and the V segment lost 5 bases, leaving 1 base of the junction unmatched. The V gene's germline CDR1 is GTSNPN and CDR2 SVGIG (reference sequence). The CDR3 covers 12 residues. CDR3 sequence reads: CAWGQGNYGYTF. The CDR3 DNA reads as TGTGCCTGGGGACAGGGAAACTATGGCTACACCTTC.

The genes are TRBV28 and TRBJ2-4; 9 nucleotides line up with TRBD2. CDR1 is MDHEN, CDR2 SYDVKM, per germline. CDR3 length: 20 amino acids. J lost 0 bases, V lost 6 bases, and 18 bases had no gene match. The CDR3 DNA sequence: TGTGCCAGCAGGGGTGGTTTATTAGCGGGAGTGGGTGGAGCCAAAAACATTCAGTACTTC. It translates to CASRGGLLAGVGGAKNIQYF.

The chain uses TRBV7-9 and TRBJ1-2, with TRBD1 identical over 11 bases. The CDR3 has 13 residues. Germline CDR1 is SEHNR and CDR2 is FQNEAQ (reference sequence). V lost 4 bases, J lost 10 bases, and 5 bases stayed unmatched. The CDR3 loop is CASSSPGQGVYTF. The CDR3 DNA is TGTGCCAGCAGCTCACCGGGACAGGGGGTCTACACCTTC.

This clone was detected once. The CDR3 DNA reads TGTGCCAGCAGACCCCAGGGGGCTGGGAGTGAAAAACTGTTTTTT. Translation: CASRPQGAGSEKLFF. The rearrangement links TRBV28 to TRBJ1-4, with 8 bases aligning to TRBD1. The CDR3 sequence is 15 residues long. The J segment lost 7 bases and the V segment lost 6 bases, leaving 10 bases of the junction unmatched. Germline-derived CDR1 and CDR2 are MDHEN and SYDVKM.

V gene TRBV15 combines with J gene TRBJ1-3; 8 nucleotides align to TRBD1. This CDR3 spans 14 amino acids. J lost 4 bases, V lost 4 bases, and 3 bases had no gene match. The V gene's germline CDR1 is LNHNV and CDR2 YYDKDF (reference sequence). The DNA of the CDR3 is TGTGCCACCAGCATGGACAGGGAGGGAAACACCATATATTTT. As protein: CATSMDREGNTIYF.

This clone was counted a few times. The chain recombines TRBV18 with TRBJ1-5; 8 bases line up with TRBD1. CDR1 KGHSH and CDR2 LQKENI come from the germline V gene. Trimming cost V 2 bases and J 5 bases; bases outside gene matches: 2. CDR3 length: 14 residues. The CDR3 loop is CASSPGTGYQPQHF. The CDR3 DNA reads TGTGCCAGCTCACCAGGGACAGGCTATCAGCCCCAGCATTTT.

The genes are TRBV28 and TRBJ2-2; D possibly corresponds to TRBD2 (7 bases). CDR3 length: 16 residues. Per the germline V gene, CDR1 is MDHEN and CDR2 is SYDVKM. The V end was cut by 6 bases, the J end by 3 bases, with 17 bases between. The CDR3 loop reads CASSRGGVRDTGELFF. For the CDR3, the DNA is TGTGCCAGCAGCCGAGGGGGGGTAAGGGACACCGGGGAGCTGTTTTTT.

CDR3 in DNA: TGCGCCAGCAGCTTGGCCACTAGCGCCCCCTCCTACGAGCAGTACTTC. It codes for CASSLATSAPSYEQYF. J is TRBJ2-7 and V is TRBV5-1; 7 bases are a match to TRBD2. The length of the CDR3 is 16 residues. Per germline, CDR1 SGHRS and CDR2 YFSETQ. Germline trimming cut 0 bases from V and 0 bases from J; bases unmatched to any gene: 6.

This clone was seen a handful of times. The V call is TRBV19, the J call TRBJ1-6; 8 bases match TRBD1. The trim removed 4 bases at V and 7 bases at J, leaving 3 bases unmatched. Germline assignment: CDR1 LNHDA and CDR2 SQIVND (reference sequence). This CDR3 contains 14 residues. CDR3 loop: CASSRQGQNSPLHF. The CDR3 nucleotides read TGTGCCAGTAGTAGACAGGGGCAGAATTCACCCCTCCACTTT.

The CDR3 coding sequence is TGCGCCAGCAGCTTTAGCGGGGGTGAAAGGGAGCAGTTCTTC. It encodes CASSFSGGEREQFF. This rearrangement joins TRBV5-1 to TRBJ2-1; the match to TRBD2 covers 9 bases. V lost 2 bases to trimming and J lost 10 bases; unmatched junction nucleotides: 7. Per the germline V gene, CDR1 is SGHRS and CDR2 is YFSETQ. The CDR3 has 14 amino acids.

The CDR3 nucleotides are TGTGCCAGCAGTTTATCGTCAGGTCAGAAACGTTATGTCTACGAGCAGTACTTC. Translation: CASSLSSGQKRYVYEQYF. The V gene is TRBV27, the J gene TRBJ2-7; D call uncertain. V lost 0 bases and J 3 bases, leaving 21 bases between the germline ends. The germline V gene has CDR1 MNHEY and CDR2 SMNVEV (reference sequence). The CDR3 contains 18 residues.

The chain links TRBV5-1 to TRBJ2-5, with 9 bases identical to TRBD2. Germline CDR1 and CDR2: SGHRS and YFSETQ. The V segment lost 6 bases and the J segment 5 bases; nucleotides outside the gene matches: 8. There are 14 residues in the CDR3. The CDR3 DNA reads as TGCGCCAGCAACTCCGGGACTAGCAGGGAGACCCAGTACTTC. Translated, it gives CASNSGTSRETQYF. Supplemented by reference TRBV5-1 and TRBJ2-5, the full variable domain reads KAGVTQTPRYLIKTRGQQVTLSCSPISGHRSVSWYQQTPGQGLQFLFEYFSETQRNKGNFPGRFSGRQFSNSRSEMNVSTLELGDSALYLCASNSGTSRETQYFGPGTRLLVL.

This clone was recorded a few times. The chain uses TRBV12-3 or TRBV12-4 and TRBJ1-5; D is perhaps TRBD1 (5 bases). Trimming removed 4 bases at V and 9 bases at J, with 10 bases between. The CDR3 has 12 residues. The CDR3: CASSYGGAPQHF. The CDR3, as DNA: TGTGCCAGCAGTTATGGCGGGGCGCCCCAGCATTTT.